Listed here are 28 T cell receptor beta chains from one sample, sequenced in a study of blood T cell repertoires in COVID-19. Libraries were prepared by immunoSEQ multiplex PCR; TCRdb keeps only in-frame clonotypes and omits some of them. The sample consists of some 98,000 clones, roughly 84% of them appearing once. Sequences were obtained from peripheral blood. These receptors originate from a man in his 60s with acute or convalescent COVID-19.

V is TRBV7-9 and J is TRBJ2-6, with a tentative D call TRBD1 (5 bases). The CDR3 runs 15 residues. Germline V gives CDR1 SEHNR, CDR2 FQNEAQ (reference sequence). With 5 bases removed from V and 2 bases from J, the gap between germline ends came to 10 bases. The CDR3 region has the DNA TGTGCCAGCAGCACCAGGGTGGCTGGGGCCAACGTCCTGACTTTC. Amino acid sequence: CASSTRVAGANVLTF.

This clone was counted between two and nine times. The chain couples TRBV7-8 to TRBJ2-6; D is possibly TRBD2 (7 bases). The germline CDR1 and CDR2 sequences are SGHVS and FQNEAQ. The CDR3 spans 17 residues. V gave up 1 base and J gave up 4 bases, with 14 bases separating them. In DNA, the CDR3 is TGTGCCAGCAGCTTAGTTAGAGGGGGGGCCGGGGCCAACGTCCTGACTTTC. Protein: CASSLVRGGAGANVLTF.

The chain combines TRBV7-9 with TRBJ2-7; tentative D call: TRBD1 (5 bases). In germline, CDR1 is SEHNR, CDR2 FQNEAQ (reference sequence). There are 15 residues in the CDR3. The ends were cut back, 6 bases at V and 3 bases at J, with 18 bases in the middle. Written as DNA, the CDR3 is TGTGCCAGCAGATCGAATGGGGCATCGAACTACGAGCAGTACTTC. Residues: CASRSNGASNYEQYF. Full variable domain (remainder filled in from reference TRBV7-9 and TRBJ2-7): DTGVSQNPRHKITKRGQNVTFRCDPISEHNRLYWYRQTLGQGPEFLTYFQNEAQLEKSRLLSDRFSAERPKGSFSTLEIQRTEQGDSAMYLCASRSNGASNYEQYFGPGTRLTVT.

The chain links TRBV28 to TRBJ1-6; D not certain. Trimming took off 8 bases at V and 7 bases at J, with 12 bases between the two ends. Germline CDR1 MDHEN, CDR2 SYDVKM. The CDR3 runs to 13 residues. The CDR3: CASFTSGNSPLHF. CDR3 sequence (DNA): TGTGCCAGCTTCACTTCGGGGAATTCACCCCTCCACTTT. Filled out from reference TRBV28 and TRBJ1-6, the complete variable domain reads DVKVTQSSRYLVKRTGEKVFLECVQDMDHENMFWYRQDPGLGLRLIYFSYDVKMKEKGDIPEGYSVSREKKERFSLILESASTNQTSMYLCASFTSGNSPLHFGNGTRLTVT.

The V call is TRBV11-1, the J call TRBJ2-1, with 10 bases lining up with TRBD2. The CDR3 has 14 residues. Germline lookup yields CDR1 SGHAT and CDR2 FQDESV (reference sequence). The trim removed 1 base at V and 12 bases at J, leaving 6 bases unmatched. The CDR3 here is CASSLVERGGGQFF. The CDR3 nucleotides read TGTGCCAGCAGCTTAGTTGAGCGGGGGGGCGGGCAGTTCTTC.

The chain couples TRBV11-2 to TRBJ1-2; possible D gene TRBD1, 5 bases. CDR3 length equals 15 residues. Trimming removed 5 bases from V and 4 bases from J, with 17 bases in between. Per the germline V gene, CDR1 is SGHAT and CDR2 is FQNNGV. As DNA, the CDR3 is TGTGCCAGCAGCCCACGACAGTGGCCGGGCTATGGCTACACCTTC. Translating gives CASSPRQWPGYGYTF. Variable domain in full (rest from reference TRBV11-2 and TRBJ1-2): EAGVAQSPRYKIIEKRQSVAFWCNPISGHATLYWYQQILGQGPKLLIQFQNNGVVDDSQLPKDRFSAERLKGVDSTLKIQPAKLEDSAVYLCASSPRQWPGYGYTFGSGTRLTVV.

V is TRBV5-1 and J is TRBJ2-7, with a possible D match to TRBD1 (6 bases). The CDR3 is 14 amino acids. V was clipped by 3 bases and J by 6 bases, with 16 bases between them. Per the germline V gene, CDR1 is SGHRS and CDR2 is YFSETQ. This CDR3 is CASSSTPGVGEQYV. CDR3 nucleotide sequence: TGCGCCAGCAGCTCAACCCCAGGGGTAGGCGAGCAGTACGTC.

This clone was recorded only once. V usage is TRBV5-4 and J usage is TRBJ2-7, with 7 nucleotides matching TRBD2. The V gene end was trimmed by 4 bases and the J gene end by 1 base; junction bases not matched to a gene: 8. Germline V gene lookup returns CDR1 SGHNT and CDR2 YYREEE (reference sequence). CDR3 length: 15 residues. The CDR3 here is CASSLTVGGSYEQYF. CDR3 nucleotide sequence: TGTGCCAGCAGCCTCACCGTGGGGGGGTCCTACGAGCAGTACTTC. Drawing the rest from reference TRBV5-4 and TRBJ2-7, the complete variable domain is ETGVTQSPTHLIKTRGQQVTLRCSSQSGHNTVSWYQQALGQGPQFIFQYYREEENGRGNFPPRFSGLQFPNYSSELNVNALELDDSALYLCASSLTVGGSYEQYFGPGTRLTVT.

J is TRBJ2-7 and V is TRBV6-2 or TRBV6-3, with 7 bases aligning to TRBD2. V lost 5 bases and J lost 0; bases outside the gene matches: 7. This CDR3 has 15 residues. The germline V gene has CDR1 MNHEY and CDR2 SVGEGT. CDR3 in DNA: TGTGCCAGCAGTCCGCGGGGGAGCCTCTCCTACGAGCAGTACTTC. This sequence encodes CASSPRGSLSYEQYF.

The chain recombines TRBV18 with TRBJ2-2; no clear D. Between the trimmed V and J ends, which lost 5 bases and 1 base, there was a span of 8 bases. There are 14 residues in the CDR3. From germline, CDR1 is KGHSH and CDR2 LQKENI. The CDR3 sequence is CASSAVLNTGELFF. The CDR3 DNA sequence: TGTGCCAGCTCAGCGGTCCTGAACACCGGGGAGCTGTTTTTT.

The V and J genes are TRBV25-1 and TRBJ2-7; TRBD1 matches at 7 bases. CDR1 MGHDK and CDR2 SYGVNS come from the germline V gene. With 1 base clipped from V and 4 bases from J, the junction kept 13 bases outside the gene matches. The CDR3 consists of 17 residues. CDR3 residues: CASSEFRLRDRAYEQYF. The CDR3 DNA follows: TGTGCCAGCAGTGAATTCCGATTACGAGACAGGGCTTACGAGCAGTACTTC.

This chain's CDR3 is CASSPIENTIYF. The CDR3 nucleotides read TGTGCCAGCAGTCCTATTGAAAACACCATATATTTT. This chain uses TRBV12-3 or TRBV12-4 with TRBJ1-3, with D unresolved. The CDR3 sequence is 12 residues long. V gave up 5 bases and J gave up 6 bases, with 8 bases separating them.

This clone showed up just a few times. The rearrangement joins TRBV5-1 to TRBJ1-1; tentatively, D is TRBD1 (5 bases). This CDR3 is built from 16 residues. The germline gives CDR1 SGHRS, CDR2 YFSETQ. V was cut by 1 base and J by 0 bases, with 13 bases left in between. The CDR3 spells CASSLSAGRVNTEAFF. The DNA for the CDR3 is TGCGCCAGCAGCTTGAGTGCAGGGAGGGTGAACACTGAAGCTTTCTTT.

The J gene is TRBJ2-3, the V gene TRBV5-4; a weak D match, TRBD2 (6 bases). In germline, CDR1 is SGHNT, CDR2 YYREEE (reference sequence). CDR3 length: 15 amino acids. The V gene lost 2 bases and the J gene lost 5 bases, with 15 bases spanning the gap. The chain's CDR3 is CASSLNGDWQDTQYF. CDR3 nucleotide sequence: TGTGCCAGCAGCTTAAACGGGGACTGGCAAGATACGCAGTATTTT.

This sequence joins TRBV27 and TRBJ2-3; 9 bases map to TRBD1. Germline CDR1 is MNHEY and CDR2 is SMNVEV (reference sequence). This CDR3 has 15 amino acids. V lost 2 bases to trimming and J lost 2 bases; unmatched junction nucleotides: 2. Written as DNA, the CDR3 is TGTGCCAGCAGTTTAGGGACAGGGCACACAGATACGCAGTATTTT. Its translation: CASSLGTGHTDTQYF.

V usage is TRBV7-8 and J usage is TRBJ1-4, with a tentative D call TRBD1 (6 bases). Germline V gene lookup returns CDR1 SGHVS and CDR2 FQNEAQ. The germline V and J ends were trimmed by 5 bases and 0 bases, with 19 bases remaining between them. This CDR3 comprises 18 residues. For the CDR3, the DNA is TGTGCCAGCAGCAGGGGGTCCGCAGTATTTACAACTAATGAAAAACTGTTTTTT. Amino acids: CASSRGSAVFTTNEKLFF.

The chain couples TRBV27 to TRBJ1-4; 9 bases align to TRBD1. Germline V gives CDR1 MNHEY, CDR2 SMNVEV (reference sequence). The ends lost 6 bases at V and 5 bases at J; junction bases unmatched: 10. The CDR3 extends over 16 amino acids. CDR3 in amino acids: CASSYLGQGRNEKLFF. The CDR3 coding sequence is TGTGCCAGCAGCTATCTTGGACAGGGGAGAAATGAAAAACTGTTTTTT. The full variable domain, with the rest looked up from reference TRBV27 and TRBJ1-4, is EAQVTQNPRYLITVTGKKLTVTCSQNMNHEYMSWYRQDPGLGLRQIYYSMNVEVTDKGDVPEGYKVSRKEKRNFPLILESPSPNQTSLYFCASSYLGQGRNEKLFFGSGTQLSVL.

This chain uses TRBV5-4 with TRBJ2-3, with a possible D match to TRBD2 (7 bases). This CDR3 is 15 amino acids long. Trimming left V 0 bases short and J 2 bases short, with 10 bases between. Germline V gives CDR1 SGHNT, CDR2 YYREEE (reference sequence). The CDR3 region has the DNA TGTGCCAGCAGCTTGGGGGGGGGCTCCACAGATACGCAGTATTTT. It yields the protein CASSLGGGSTDTQYF.

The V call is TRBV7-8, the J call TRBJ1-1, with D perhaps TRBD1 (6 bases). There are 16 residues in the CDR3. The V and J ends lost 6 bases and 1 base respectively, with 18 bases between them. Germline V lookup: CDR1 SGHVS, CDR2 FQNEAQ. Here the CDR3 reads CASRIGAGTKNTEAFF. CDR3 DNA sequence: TGTGCCAGCAGGATAGGCGCCGGGACAAAGAACACTGAAGCTTTCTTT.

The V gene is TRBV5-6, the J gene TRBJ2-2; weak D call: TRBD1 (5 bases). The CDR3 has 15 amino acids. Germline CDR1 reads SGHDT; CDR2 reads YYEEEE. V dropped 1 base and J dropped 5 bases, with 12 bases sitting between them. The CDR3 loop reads CASSLKGARTGELFF. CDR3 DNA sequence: TGTGCCAGCAGCTTGAAAGGGGCGAGAACCGGGGAGCTGTTTTTT. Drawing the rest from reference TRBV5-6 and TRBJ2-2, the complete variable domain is DAGVTQSPTHLIKTRGQQVTLRCSPKSGHDTVSWYQQALGQGPQFIFQYYEEEERQRGNFPDRFSGHQFPNYSSELNVNALLLGDSALYLCASSLKGARTGELFFGEGSRLTVL.

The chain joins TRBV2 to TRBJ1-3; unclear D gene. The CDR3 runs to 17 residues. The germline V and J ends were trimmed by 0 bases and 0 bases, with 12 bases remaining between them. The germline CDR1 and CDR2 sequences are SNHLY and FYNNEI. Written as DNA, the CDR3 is TGTGCCAGCAGTGAAGCGAGGCCGCTCCTCTCTGGAAACACCATATATTTT. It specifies CASSEARPLLSGNTIYF.

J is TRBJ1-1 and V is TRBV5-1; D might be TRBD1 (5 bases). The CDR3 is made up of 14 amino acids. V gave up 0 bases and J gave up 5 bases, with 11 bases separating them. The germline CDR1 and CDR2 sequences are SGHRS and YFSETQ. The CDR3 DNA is TGCGCCAGCAGCTTGGAGGGGTTCGGGACTGAAGCTTTCTTT. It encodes CASSLEGFGTEAFF. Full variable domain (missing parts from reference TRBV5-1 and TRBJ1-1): KAGVTQTPRYLIKTRGQQVTLSCSPISGHRSVSWYQQTPGQGLQFLFEYFSETQRNKGNFPGRFSGRQFSNSRSEMNVSTLELGDSALYLCASSLEGFGTEAFFGQGTRLTVV.

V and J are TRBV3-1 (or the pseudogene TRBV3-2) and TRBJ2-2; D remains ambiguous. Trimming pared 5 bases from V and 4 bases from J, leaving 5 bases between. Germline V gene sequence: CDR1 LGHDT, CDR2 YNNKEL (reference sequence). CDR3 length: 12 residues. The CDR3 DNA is TGTGCCAGCAGCTTGAGCACCGGGGAGCTGTTTTTT. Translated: CASSLSTGELFF.

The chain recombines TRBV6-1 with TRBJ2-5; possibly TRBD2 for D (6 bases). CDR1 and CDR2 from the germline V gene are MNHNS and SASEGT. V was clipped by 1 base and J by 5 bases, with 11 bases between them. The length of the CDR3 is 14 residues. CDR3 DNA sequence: TGTGCCAGCAGTGAAGTGACGGGGAGGGAGACCCAGTACTTC. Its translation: CASSEVTGRETQYF.

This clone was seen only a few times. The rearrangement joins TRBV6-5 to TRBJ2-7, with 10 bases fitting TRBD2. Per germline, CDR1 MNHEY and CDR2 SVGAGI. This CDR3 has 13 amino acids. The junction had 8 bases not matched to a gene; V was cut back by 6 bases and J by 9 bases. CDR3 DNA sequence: TGTGCCAGCAGCGGCCTAGCGGGGGCGCGGCAGTACGTC. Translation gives CASSGLAGARQYV.

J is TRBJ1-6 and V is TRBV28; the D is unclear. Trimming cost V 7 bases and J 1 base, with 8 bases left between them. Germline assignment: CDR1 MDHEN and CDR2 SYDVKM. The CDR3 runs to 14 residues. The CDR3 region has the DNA TGTGCCAGCACGGAGGTATCCTATAATTCACCCCTCCACTTT. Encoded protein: CASTEVSYNSPLHF.

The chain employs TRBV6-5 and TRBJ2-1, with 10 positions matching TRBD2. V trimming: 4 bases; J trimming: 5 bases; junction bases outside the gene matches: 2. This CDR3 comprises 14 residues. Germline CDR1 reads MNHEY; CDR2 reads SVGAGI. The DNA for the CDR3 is TGTGCCAGCAGTTTCACTAGCGGGAACAATGAGCAGTTCTTC. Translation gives CASSFTSGNNEQFF.

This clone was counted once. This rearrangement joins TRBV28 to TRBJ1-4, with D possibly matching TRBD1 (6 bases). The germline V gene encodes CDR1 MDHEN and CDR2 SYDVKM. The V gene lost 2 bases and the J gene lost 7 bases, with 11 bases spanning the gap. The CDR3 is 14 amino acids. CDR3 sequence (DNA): TGTGCCAGCAGTTTACAGGGGTTGCGTGAAAAACTGTTTTTT. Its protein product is CASSLQGLREKLFF.